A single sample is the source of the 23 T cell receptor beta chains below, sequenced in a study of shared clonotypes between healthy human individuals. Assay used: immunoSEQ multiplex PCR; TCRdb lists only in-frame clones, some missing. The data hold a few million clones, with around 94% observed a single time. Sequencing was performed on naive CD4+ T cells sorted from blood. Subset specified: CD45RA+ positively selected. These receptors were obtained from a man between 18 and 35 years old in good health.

CDR3 sequence (DNA): TGTGCCAGCAGTTACTCGTCAGCGGGAGTCGGCTACGAGCAGTACTTC. Its protein product is CASSYSSAGVGYEQYF. The rearrangement uses TRBV6-6 and TRBJ2-7; TRBD2 agrees at 8 bases. Germline V gene sequence: CDR1 MNHNY, CDR2 SVGAGI (reference sequence). The trim removed 0 bases at V and 3 bases at J, leaving 7 bases unmatched. The CDR3 contains 16 residues.

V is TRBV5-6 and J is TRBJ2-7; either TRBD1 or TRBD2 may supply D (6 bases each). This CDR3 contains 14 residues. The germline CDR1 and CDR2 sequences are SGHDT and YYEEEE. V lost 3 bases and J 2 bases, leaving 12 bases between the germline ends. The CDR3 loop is CASSWRGSAYEQYF. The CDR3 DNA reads TGTGCCAGCAGCTGGAGGGGGTCGGCCTACGAGCAGTACTTC.

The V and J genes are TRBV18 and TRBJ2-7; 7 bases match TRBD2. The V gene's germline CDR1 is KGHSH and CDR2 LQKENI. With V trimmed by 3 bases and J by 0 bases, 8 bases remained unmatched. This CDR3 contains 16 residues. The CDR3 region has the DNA TGTGCCAGCTCACCGACCCTAGCGGTGAGCTCCTACGAGCAGTACTTC. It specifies CASSPTLAVSSYEQYF.

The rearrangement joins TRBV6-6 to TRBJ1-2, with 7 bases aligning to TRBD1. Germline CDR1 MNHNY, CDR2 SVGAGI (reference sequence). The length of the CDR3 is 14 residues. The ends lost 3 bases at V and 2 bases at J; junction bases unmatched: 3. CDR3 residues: CASSYAGGNYGYTF. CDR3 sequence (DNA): TGTGCCAGCAGTTATGCAGGGGGGAACTATGGCTACACCTTC.

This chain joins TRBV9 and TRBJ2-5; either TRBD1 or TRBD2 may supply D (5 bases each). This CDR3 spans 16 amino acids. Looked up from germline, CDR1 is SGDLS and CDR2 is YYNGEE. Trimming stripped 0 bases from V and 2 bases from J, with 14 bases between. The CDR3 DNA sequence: TGTGCCAGCAGCGTAGGAAGAGGGACGCCACAAGAGACCCAGTACTTC. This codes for CASSVGRGTPQETQYF.

The CDR3 bases are TGTGCCAGCAGCCTGGGCGGGATTGGGGTTCAAGAGACCCAGTACTTC. The encoded protein is CASSLGGIGVQETQYF. The chain employs TRBV9 and TRBJ2-5; D perhaps matches TRBD2 (6 bases). This CDR3 has 16 residues. Trimming pared 4 bases from V and 2 bases from J, leaving 18 bases between. In germline, CDR1 is SGDLS, CDR2 YYNGEE.

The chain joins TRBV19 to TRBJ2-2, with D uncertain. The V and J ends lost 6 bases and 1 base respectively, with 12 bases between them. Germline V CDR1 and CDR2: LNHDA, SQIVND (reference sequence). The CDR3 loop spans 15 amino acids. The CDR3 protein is CASRTPSMNTGELFF. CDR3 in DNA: TGTGCCAGTAGAACCCCTTCTATGAACACCGGGGAGCTGTTTTTT.

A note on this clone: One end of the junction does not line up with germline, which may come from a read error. CDR3 sequence: CASSEAQRGSF. CDR3 sequence (DNA): TGTGCCAGCAGTGAGGCCCAGCGGGGTAGCTTC. The V and J genes are TRBV2 and TRBJ2-7; TRBD2 aligns across 7 bases. Germline values: CDR1 SNHLY, CDR2 FYNNEI. There are 11 residues in the CDR3.

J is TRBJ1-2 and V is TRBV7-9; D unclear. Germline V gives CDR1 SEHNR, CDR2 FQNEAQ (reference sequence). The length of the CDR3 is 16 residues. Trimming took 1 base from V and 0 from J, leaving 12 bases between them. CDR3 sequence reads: CASSLVGELTNYGYTF. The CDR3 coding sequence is TGTGCCAGCAGCTTAGTCGGAGAATTGACTAACTATGGCTACACCTTC. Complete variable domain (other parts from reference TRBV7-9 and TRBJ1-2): DTGVSQNPRHKITKRGQNVTFRCDPISEHNRLYWYRQTLGQGPEFLTYFQNEAQLEKSRLLSDRFSAERPKGSFSTLEIQRTEQGDSAMYLCASSLVGELTNYGYTFGSGTRLTVV.

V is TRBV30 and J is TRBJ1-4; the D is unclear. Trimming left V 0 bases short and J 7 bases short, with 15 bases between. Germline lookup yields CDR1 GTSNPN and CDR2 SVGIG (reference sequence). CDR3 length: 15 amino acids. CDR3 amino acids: CAWSVPWVLREKLFF. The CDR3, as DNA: TGTGCCTGGAGTGTACCTTGGGTCCTTCGTGAAAAACTGTTTTTT.

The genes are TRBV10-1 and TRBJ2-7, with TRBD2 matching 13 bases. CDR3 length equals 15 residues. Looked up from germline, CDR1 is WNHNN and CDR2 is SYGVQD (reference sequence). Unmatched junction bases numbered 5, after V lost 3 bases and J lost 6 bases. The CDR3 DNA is TGCGCCAGCAGTGAAAGACTAGCGGGAGGTAGCGAGCAGTACTTC. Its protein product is CASSERLAGGSEQYF.

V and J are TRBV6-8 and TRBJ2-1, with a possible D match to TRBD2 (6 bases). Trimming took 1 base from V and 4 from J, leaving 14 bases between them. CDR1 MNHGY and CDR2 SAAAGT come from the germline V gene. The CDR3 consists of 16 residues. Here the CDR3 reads CASSYFGTGDYNEQFF. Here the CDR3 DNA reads TGTGCCAGCAGTTACTTTGGTACGGGGGATTACAATGAGCAGTTCTTC.

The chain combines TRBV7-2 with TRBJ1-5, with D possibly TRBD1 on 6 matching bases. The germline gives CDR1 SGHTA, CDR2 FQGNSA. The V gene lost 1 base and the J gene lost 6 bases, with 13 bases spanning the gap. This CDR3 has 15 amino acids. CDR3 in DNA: TGTGCCAGCAGCTTAGGTGAGGGGGGTAGTCAGCCCCAGCATTTT. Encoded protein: CASSLGEGGSQPQHF.

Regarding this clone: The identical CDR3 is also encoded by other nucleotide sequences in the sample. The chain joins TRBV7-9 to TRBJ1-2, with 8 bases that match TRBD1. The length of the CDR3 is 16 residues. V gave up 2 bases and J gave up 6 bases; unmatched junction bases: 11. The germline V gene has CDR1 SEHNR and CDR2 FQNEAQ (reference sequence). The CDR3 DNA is TGTGCCAGCAGCTTACCGGGACAGGCACGAGAAGATGGCTACACCTTC. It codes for CASSLPGQAREDGYTF.

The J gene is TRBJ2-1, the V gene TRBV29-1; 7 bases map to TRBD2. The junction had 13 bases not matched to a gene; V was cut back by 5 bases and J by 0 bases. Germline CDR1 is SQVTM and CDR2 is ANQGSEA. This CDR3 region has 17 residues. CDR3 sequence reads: CSVLGGKADNSYNEQFF. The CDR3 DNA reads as TGCAGCGTTTTGGGGGGGAAAGCGGACAACTCCTACAATGAGCAGTTCTTC.

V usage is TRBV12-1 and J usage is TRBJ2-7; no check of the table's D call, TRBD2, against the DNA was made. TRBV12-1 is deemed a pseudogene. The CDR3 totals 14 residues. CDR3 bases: TGTGCCAGCAGCGGGACTAGCCGATTCCACGAGCAGTACTTC. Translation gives CASSGTSRFHEQYF.

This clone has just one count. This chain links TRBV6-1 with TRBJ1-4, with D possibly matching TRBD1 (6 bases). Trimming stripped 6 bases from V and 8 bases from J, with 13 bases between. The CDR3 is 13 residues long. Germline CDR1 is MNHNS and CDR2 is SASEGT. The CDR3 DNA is TGTGCCAGCAGCGAGACAGGCTGGGAAAAACTGTTTTTT. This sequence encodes CASSETGWEKLFF.

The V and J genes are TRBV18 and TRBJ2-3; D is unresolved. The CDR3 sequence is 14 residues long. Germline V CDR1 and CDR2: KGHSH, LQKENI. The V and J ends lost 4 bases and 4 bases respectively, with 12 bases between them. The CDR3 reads CASSRNMGPDTQYF. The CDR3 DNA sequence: TGTGCCAGCTCACGCAACATGGGCCCAGATACGCAGTATTTT.

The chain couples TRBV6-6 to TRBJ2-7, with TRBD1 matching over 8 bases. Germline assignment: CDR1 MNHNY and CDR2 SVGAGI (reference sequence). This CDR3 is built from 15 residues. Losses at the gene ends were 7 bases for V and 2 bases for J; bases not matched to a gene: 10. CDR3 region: CASTPSGQGTYEQYF. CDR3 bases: TGTGCCAGCACCCCCTCCGGACAGGGCACCTACGAGCAGTACTTC.

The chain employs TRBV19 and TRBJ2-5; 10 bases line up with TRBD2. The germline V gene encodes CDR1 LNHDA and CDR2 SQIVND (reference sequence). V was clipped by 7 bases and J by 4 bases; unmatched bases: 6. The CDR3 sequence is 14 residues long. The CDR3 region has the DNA TGTGCCAGTACCAGCGGGGGGGCCCCAGAGACCCAGTACTTC. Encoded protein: CASTSGGAPETQYF.

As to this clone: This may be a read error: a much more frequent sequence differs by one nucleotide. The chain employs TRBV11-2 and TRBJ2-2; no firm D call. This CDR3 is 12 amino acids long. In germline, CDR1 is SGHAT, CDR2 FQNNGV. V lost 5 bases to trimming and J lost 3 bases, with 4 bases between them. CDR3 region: CASSRDTGELFF. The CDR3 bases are TGTGCCAGCAGCAGGGACACCGGGGAGCTGTTTTTT.

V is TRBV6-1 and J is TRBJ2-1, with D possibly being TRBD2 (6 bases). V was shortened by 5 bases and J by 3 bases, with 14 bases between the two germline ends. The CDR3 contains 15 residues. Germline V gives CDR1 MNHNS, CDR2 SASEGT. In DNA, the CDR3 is TGTGCCAGCAGTATGGGTGGGACTCTCTACAATGAGCAGTTCTTC. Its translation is CASSMGGTLYNEQFF.

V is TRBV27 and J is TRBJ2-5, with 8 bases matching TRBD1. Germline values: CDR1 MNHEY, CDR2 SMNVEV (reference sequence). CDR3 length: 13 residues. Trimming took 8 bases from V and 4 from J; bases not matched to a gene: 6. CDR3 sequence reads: CASGQGPTETQYF. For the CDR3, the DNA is TGTGCCAGCGGACAGGGACCTACAGAGACCCAGTACTTC.